The 29 T cell receptor beta chains listed next were all sequenced from one sample in a study of T cells expressing NK-cell markers. TCRdb reprocessed the 5' RACE reads and reports one entry per CDR3 protein, with no DNA. This table holds some 440,000 distinct CDR3 sequences. The sequencing input was blood T cells: a sorted CD56 or NKG2C T cell subset, CD4+ or CD8+ T cells, or bulk PBMC T cells (not recorded which). The receptors stem from a woman aged 50 to 60 in good health.

The V and J genes are TRBV5-5 and TRBJ2-1; TCRdb's D call, TRBD1, is unchecked because there is no DNA. CDR1 and CDR2 from the germline V gene are SGHKS and YYEKEE (reference sequence). The CDR3 contains 14 residues. CDR3: CASSFVTGGNEQFF.

V is TRBV12-3 or TRBV12-4 and J is TRBJ2-3; the TRBD1 assignment by TCRdb is unverifiable without DNA. The CDR3 runs to 14 residues. The CDR3 protein is CASRQGVSRDTQYF.

The chain carries TRBV11-2 and TRBJ2-6; TCRdb's D call, TRBD2, is unchecked because there is no DNA. The CDR3 contains 19 residues. Germline CDR1 reads SGHAT; CDR2 reads FQNNGV. The CDR3 reads CASSSVGSGTIPGANVLTF.

V gene TRBV12-3 or TRBV12-4 combines with J gene TRBJ1-5; absent DNA, TCRdb's TRBD1 call cannot be checked. CDR3 length: 14 amino acids. CDR3 sequence reads: CASSPGSGTQPQHF.

The V gene is TRBV10-1, the J gene TRBJ1-2; the D gene TCRdb calls, TRBD1, cannot be checked with no DNA. The CDR3 covers 12 residues. Germline V gene sequence: CDR1 WNHNN, CDR2 SYGVQD (reference sequence). CDR3 sequence: CATSDSSYGYTF.

The rearrangement links TRBV3-1 to TRBJ2-7; without DNA, the TCRdb call of TRBD1 cannot be checked. This CDR3 has 15 residues. Germline V lookup: CDR1 LGHDT, CDR2 YNNKEL (reference sequence). CDR3 residues: CASSQGWDRTYEQYF.

V usage is TRBV11-2 and J usage is TRBJ2-3; TCRdb's D gene call, TRBD1, goes unchecked for lack of DNA. CDR1 and CDR2 (germline): SGHAT, FQNNGV. The CDR3 covers 17 residues. CDR3 protein: CASSFTATGTIRDTQYF. Full variable domain (outside the CDR3, taken from reference TRBV11-2 and TRBJ2-3): EAGVAQSPRYKIIEKRQSVAFWCNPISGHATLYWYQQILGQGPKLLIQFQNNGVVDDSQLPKDRFSAERLKGVDSTLKIQPAKLEDSAVYLCASSFTATGTIRDTQYFGPGTRLTVL.

The gene calls are TRBV9 and TRBJ1-2; TCRdb returns TRBD1, unconfirmable since there is no DNA. The V gene's germline CDR1 is SGDLS and CDR2 YYNGEE. CDR3 length: 15 residues. CDR3 in amino acids: CASSVAGGVNYGYTF.

This chain connects TRBV4-1 to TRBJ2-1; with no DNA, the TCRdb D assignment of TRBD2 cannot be verified. Looked up from germline, CDR1 is MGHRA and CDR2 is YSYEKL. This CDR3 is 12 amino acids long. CDR3 sequence: CASSLTSAEQFF.

The rearrangement uses TRBV15 and TRBJ1-5; checking the TCRdb D call of TRBD1 is not possible without DNA. Per germline, CDR1 LNHNV and CDR2 YYDKDF (reference sequence). The CDR3 sequence is 13 residues long. The CDR3 is CATSQGVNQPQHF.

This chain joins TRBV4-1 and TRBJ2-1; absent DNA, TCRdb's TRBD1 call cannot be checked. The V gene's germline CDR1 is MGHRA and CDR2 YSYEKL. The CDR3 length is 13 residues. CDR3 sequence reads: CASSTTGGNEQFF.

The genes are TRBV7-8 and TRBJ1-5. Germline V CDR1 and CDR2: SGHVS, FQNEAQ. The CDR3 length is 15 residues. CDR3 in amino acids: CASSEGFGFGQPQHF.

The gene calls are TRBV11-3 and TRBJ1-4; absent DNA, TCRdb's TRBD1 call cannot be checked. Germline CDR1 and CDR2: SGHNT and YENEEA. The CDR3 has 11 residues. CDR3 residues: CASSSGEKLFF.

The V call is TRBV18, the J call TRBJ2-2; TCRdb indicates TRBD1, and absent DNA this call remains unverified. Germline assignment: CDR1 KGHSH and CDR2 LQKENI. The CDR3 spans 18 residues. The CDR3 sequence: CASSPTLRGGQNTGELFF.

This sequence joins TRBV5-1 and TRBJ1-6; the D call from TCRdb, TRBD1, cannot be confirmed without DNA. The germline V gene has CDR1 SGHRS and CDR2 YFSETQ. This CDR3 comprises 15 residues. The CDR3 sequence: CASSRSGQNNSPLHF. Supplemented by reference TRBV5-1 and TRBJ1-6, the full variable domain reads KAGVTQTPRYLIKTRGQQVTLSCSPISGHRSVSWYQQTPGQGLQFLFEYFSETQRNKGNFPGRFSGRQFSNSRSEMNVSTLELGDSALYLCASSRSGQNNSPLHFGNGTRLTVT.

CDR3 residues: CASSFSAVAGGGEQYF. The chain carries TRBV5-1 and TRBJ2-7; the D call from TCRdb, TRBD2, cannot be confirmed without DNA. There are 16 residues in the CDR3. Germline values: CDR1 SGHRS, CDR2 YFSETQ. Based on the CDR3 plus reference TRBV5-1 and TRBJ2-7, the full variable domain is KAGVTQTPRYLIKTRGQQVTLSCSPISGHRSVSWYQQTPGQGLQFLFEYFSETQRNKGNFPGRFSGRQFSNSRSEMNVSTLELGDSALYLCASSFSAVAGGGEQYFGPGTRLTVT.

V and J are TRBV5-1 and TRBJ2-5; TCRdb outputs TRBD1, but without DNA this stays unchecked. Per the germline V gene, CDR1 is SGHRS and CDR2 is YFSETQ. The CDR3 runs 15 residues. CDR3 sequence reads: CASSLTSRQLETQYF.

The chain is built from TRBV15 and TRBJ1-1; TCRdb returns TRBD1, unconfirmable since there is no DNA. The germline CDR1 and CDR2 sequences are LNHNV and YYDKDF (reference sequence). The CDR3 contains 16 residues. The CDR3 loop is CATSPFPGTKGTEAFF.

V and J are TRBV5-1 and TRBJ2-1; TCRdb calls TRBD2, which cannot be checked without DNA. The CDR3 runs 16 residues. In germline, CDR1 is SGHRS, CDR2 YFSETQ. The CDR3 here is CASDPLGRQLSNEQFF.

The V gene is TRBV20-1, the J gene TRBJ2-7; the D gene TCRdb calls, TRBD1, cannot be checked with no DNA. CDR1 and CDR2 (germline): DFQATT, SNEGSKA (reference sequence). This CDR3 comprises 13 residues. CDR3 sequence reads: CSAQDQGLHEQYF.

The chain couples TRBV11-2 to TRBJ1-1; TCRdb returns TRBD1, unconfirmable since there is no DNA. The CDR3 sequence is 18 residues long. Germline-derived CDR1 and CDR2 are SGHAT and FQNNGV. CDR3 protein: CASRPPFILSGQGAEAFF.

CDR3: CAIAYGRPGDTQYF. V and J are TRBV10-3 and TRBJ2-3; TCRdb reports TRBD2, a call that lacks DNA to check it against. The CDR3 is 14 amino acids. The germline V gene has CDR1 ENHRY and CDR2 SYGVKD.

The chain is built from TRBV20-1 and TRBJ1-1; checking the TCRdb D call of TRBD1 is not possible without DNA. The CDR3 contains 18 residues. The V gene's germline CDR1 is DFQATT and CDR2 SNEGSKA (reference sequence). The CDR3 loop reads CSARDPRTGPGRITEAFF.

The rearrangement uses TRBV5-1 and TRBJ2-1; as DNA is missing, the TRBD2 call by TCRdb cannot be tested. Germline CDR1 and CDR2: SGHRS and YFSETQ. CDR3 size: 15 residues. Here the CDR3 reads CASSPTSGGYNEQFF.

The chain combines TRBV12-3 or TRBV12-4 with TRBJ1-4. The length of the CDR3 is 13 residues. CDR3 residues: CASSLSWNEKLFF.

The V call is TRBV19, the J call TRBJ2-3; the D call of TRBD2 rests on TCRdb alone, since no DNA is present to check it. CDR3 length equals 13 residues. CDR1 is LNHDA, CDR2 SQIVND, per germline (reference sequence). The chain's CDR3 is CASKERAVDTQYF.

The chain recombines TRBV7-9 with TRBJ1-1; TCRdb designates TRBD1, a call that cannot be tested without DNA. The CDR3 sequence is 16 residues long. The germline V gene has CDR1 SEHNR and CDR2 FQNEAQ (reference sequence). CDR3 in amino acids: CASSQDIPLGGTEAFF.

V gene TRBV14 combines with J gene TRBJ2-5. The CDR3 runs 15 residues. Germline values: CDR1 SGHDN, CDR2 FVKESK. This chain's CDR3 is CASSQGTRVQETQYF.

The chain carries TRBV5-1 and TRBJ2-4; TCRdb calls TRBD1, which cannot be checked without DNA. Germline loops: CDR1 SGHRS, CDR2 YFSETQ. The CDR3 runs 13 residues. The CDR3 sequence is CASSFGGANIQYF.